The rows below give T cell receptor beta chains drawn from one sample of a study of blood T cell repertoires in COVID-19. Only in-frame clones appear in the TCRdb table, and some are missing; sequencing was by immunoSEQ multiplex PCR. The repertoire holds fewer than 350,000 clones, with almost 90% as singletons. The sequencing input was PBMCs or T cells enriched from blood (not recorded which). Every receptor here comes from a woman in her twenties or thirties who had been exposed to COVID-19. Each CDR3 is given with its conserved first and last residue.

v_gene	j_gene	len	CDR3aa
TRBV5-8	TRBJ2-3	17	CASSTRLAGGRTDTQYF
TRBV9	TRBJ1-4	15	CASSVGGRTNEKLFF
TRBV30	TRBJ2-5	15	CAWSVGQGIQETQYF
TRBV27	TRBJ1-3	13	CASSTGQGNTIYF
TRBV7-3	TRBJ1-5	15	CASSLTGRSNQPQHF
TRBV10-3	TRBJ2-1	16	CATGTVEEYLNNEQFF
TRBV5-1	TRBJ1-2	12	CASSLGDTRYTF
TRBV10-3	TRBJ1-2	15	CAISEGQPGSYGYTF
TRBV5-1	TRBJ2-2	15	CASSLGTTNTGELFF
TRBV18	TRBJ1-1	14	CASSPQGLDTEAFF
TRBV18	TRBJ2-5	13	CASSPGRQETQYF
TRBV5-1	TRBJ2-5	13	CASSLLAEETQYF
TRBV5-4	TRBJ2-7	15	CASSLVTGLGGEQYF
TRBV18	TRBJ1-3	13	CASSQGAGNTIYF